The sample holds a few counts of the clone carrying this TCR beta chain. The antigen remains unidentified. The sample belongs to a study of cytomegalovirus exposure and HLA in healthy donors. General study findings and limits: For most TCR beta V segments, an earlier analysis put the productive rate at about 87% or about 30% of the time. A later analysis showed HLA-associated TCR beta chains outstripping equally common others in clonal expansion.

PCR used 60 Vbeta primers and 13 Jbeta primers. Data came from immunoSEQ multiplex PCR; TCRdb stores just in-frame clones and leaves some out. The sample includes fewer than 180,000 clones, approximately 79% of them seen just once. With V trimmed by 6 bases and J by 9 bases, 11 bases remained unmatched. CDR1 is SNHLY, CDR2 FYNNEI, per germline. The CDR3 totals 14 residues. Sequenced sample: PBMCs. The genes are TRBV2 and TRBJ2-5; 9 bases are shared with TRBD2. This clonotype was obtained from a man aged 50-59 years in good health and CMV-seropositive. This chain's CDR3 is CASRAGLAGLPQYF. For the CDR3, the DNA is TGTGCCAGCAGGGCGGGACTAGCTGGTCTGCCCCAGTACTTC. The whole variable domain, remainder taken from reference TRBV2 and TRBJ2-5, is EPEVTQTPSHQVTQMGQEVILRCVPISNHLYFYWYRQILGQKVEFLVSFYNNEISEKSEIFDDQFSVERPDGSNFTLKIRSTKLEDSAMYFCASRAGLAGLPQYFGPGTRLLVL.